This record covers a single TCR beta chain. Its target is not known. Sequencing used immunoSEQ multiplex PCR; TCRdb keeps in-frame clones, though not all of them. The sample holds 30,000 to 45,000 clones; roughly 80% are singletons and the top ten take approximately 2%. This entry belongs to a study of OX40 agonist ivuxolimab in advanced cancers. Cycle 7 day 1, cycle 4 day 1, and baseline were the timepoints at which blood was sampled. CDR3 size: 17 residues. Trimming left V 1 base short and J 2 bases short, with 14 bases between. Germline V CDR1 and CDR2: KGHSH, LQKENI. Study results and caveats: Averaged across samples, CD8+ T cells carried more expanded clones than CD4+ did. The study observed clonal expansion of CD4+ and CD8+ blood T cells by week 6 at 0.1 to 3.0 mg/kg.

The specimen comprised CD4+ or CD8+ T cells sorted from blood, sampled in a trial of the OX40 agonist ivuxolimab. This chain links TRBV18 with TRBJ1-4; a possible D gene is TRBD1 (5 bases). This clonotype was sampled from an adult with an advanced solid tumor such as melanoma, head and neck, liver or kidney cancer. The CDR3 nucleotides are TGTGCCAGCTCACCACGATCGTCGCAGGGCACTAATGAAAAACTGTTTTTT. Its translation: CASSPRSSQGTNEKLFF.